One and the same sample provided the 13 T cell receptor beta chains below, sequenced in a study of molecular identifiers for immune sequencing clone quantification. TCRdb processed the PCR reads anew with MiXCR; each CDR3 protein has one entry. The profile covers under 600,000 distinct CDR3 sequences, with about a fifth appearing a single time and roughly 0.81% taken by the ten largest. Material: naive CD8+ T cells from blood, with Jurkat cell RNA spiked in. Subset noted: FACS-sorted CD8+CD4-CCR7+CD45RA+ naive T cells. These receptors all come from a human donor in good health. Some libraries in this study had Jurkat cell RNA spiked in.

CDR3 in DNA: TGTGCCAGCAGCATTTCTAGCGGGGGAGGTCAAGAGACCCAGTACTTC. It specifies CASSISSGGGQETQYF. The chain links TRBV7-9 to TRBJ2-5; 10 bases align to TRBD2. Trimming took 5 bases from V and 2 from J; bases not matched to a gene: 8. The CDR3 contains 16 residues. Germline V gene data show CDR1 as SEHNR and CDR2 as FQNEAQ (reference sequence).

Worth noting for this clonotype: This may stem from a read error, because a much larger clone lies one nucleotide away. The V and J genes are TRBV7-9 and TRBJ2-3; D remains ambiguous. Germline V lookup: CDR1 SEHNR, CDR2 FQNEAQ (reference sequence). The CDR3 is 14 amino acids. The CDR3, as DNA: TGTGCCAGCAGCTTAGTTCCAACCACAGATACGCAGTGTTTT. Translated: CASSLVPTTDTQCF.

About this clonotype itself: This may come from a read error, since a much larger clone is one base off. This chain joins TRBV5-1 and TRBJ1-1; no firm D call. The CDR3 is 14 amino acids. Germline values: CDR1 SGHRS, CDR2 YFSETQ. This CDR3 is CASSSYSTNTEASF. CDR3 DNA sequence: TGCGCCAGCAGCTCTTATTCGACGAACACTGAAGCTTCCTTT.

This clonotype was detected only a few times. CDR3 in amino acids: CASSSLLRGSWETQYF. The CDR3 DNA sequence: TGTGCCAGCAGTTCCCTCCTTCGCGGGAGTTGGGAGACCCAGTACTTC. The J gene is TRBJ2-5, the V gene TRBV6-5; 7 nucleotides line up with TRBD2. V lost 4 bases, J lost 5 bases, and 13 bases stayed unmatched. The CDR3 covers 16 residues. The germline V gene encodes CDR1 MNHEY and CDR2 SVGAGI.

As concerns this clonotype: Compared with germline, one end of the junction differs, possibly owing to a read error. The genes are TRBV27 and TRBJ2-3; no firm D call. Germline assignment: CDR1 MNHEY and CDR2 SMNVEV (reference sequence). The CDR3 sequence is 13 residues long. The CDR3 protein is CAGSLLSTDTQYF. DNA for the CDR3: TGTGCCGGCAGTTTATTGAGCACAGATACGCAGTATTTT.

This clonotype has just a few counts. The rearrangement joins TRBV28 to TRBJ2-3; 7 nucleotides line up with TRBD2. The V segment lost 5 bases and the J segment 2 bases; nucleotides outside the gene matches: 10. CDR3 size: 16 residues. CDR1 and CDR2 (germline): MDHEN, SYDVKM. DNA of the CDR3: TGTGCCAGCAGTAGAACGGGGGAGGGGCTCACAGATACGCAGTATTTT. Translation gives CASSRTGEGLTDTQYF. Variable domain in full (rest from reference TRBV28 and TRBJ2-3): DVKVTQSSRYLVKRTGEKVFLECVQDMDHENMFWYRQDPGLGLRLIYFSYDVKMKEKGDIPEGYSVSREKKERFSLILESASTNQTSMYLCASSRTGEGLTDTQYFGPGTRLTVL.

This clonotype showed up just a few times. Written as DNA, the CDR3 is TGTGCCAGCAGCGTATGGGGGGACCCCGGGGAGCTGTTTTTT. Protein: CASSVWGDPGELFF. The rearrangement links TRBV9 to TRBJ2-2, with a weak D call TRBD2 (6 bases). Germline CDR1 reads SGDLS; CDR2 reads YYNGEE. The CDR3 sequence is 14 residues long. V was clipped by 1 base and J by 6 bases, with 10 bases between them.

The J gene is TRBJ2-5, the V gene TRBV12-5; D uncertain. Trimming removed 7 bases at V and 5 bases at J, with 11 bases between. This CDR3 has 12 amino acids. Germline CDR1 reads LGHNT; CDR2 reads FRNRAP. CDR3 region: CASVGLSETQYF. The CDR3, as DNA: TGTGCTAGTGTGGGGTTGTCGGAGACCCAGTACTTC.

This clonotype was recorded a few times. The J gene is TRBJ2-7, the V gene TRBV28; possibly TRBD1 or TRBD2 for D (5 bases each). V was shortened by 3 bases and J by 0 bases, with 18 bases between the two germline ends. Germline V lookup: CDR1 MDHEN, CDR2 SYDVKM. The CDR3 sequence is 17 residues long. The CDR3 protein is CASSFSATGLTSYEQYF. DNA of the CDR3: TGTGCCAGCAGTTTTTCAGCCACAGGACTGACCTCCTACGAGCAGTACTTC.

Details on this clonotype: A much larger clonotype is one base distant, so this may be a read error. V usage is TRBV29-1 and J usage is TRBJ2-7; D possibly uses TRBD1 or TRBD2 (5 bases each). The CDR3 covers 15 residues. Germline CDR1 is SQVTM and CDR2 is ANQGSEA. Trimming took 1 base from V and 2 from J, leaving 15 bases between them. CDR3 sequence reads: CSVEGGYETAYEQYF. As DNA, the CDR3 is TGCAGCGTTGAAGGCGGGTACGAGACAGCCTACGAGCAGTACTTC.

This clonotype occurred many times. The CDR3 loop is CASSPTGGLAYEQYF. Written as DNA, the CDR3 is TGTGCCAGCAGTCCGACAGGGGGTCTCGCCTACGAGCAGTACTTC. J is TRBJ2-7 and V is TRBV27; 9 nucleotides align to TRBD1. The CDR3 covers 15 residues. Germline trimming cut 5 bases from V and 2 bases from J; bases unmatched to any gene: 7. Germline CDR1 MNHEY, CDR2 SMNVEV (reference sequence).

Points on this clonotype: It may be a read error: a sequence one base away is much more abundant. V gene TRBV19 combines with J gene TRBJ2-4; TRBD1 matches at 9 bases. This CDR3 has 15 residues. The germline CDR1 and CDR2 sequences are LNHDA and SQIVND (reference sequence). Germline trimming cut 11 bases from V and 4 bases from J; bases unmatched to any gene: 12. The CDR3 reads CAGTVGTGSKNIQYF. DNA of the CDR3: TGTGCCGGTACCGTGGGGACAGGGTCAAAAAACATTCAGTACTTC. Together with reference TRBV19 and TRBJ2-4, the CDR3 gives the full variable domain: DGGITQSPKYLFRKEGQNVTLSCEQNLNHDAMYWYRQDPGQGLRLIYYSQIVNDFQKGDIAEGYSVSREKKESFPLTVTSAQKNPTAFYLCAGTVGTGSKNIQYFGAGTRLSVL.

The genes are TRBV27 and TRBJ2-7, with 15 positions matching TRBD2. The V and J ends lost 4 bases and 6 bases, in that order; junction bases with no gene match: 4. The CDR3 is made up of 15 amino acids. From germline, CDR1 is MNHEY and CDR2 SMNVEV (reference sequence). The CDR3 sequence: CASSYGLAGGVEQYF. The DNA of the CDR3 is TGTGCCAGCAGTTACGGACTAGCGGGGGGGGTCGAGCAGTACTTC.